Reported below is one T cell receptor beta chain. In the authors' methods: Reference gene primers were amplified, and this amplification served to estimate nucleated cell counts. Method: immunoSEQ multiplex PCR; TCRdb's copy keeps in-frame clones and lacks some. The DNA was the basis for D and trimming; V, J and clone size are from that table. The table has around 300,000 clones, around 83% seen once; the top ten hold around 3%. The sample is drawn from a study of blood T cell repertoires in COVID-19. The germline V gene has CDR1 LNHDA and CDR2 SQIVND (reference sequence). The CDR3 runs 14 residues. Deletions cut 3 bases from V and 7 bases from J, with 13 bases between.

This TCR came from a man aged 30 to 39 with active or convalescent COVID-19. Sequencing was performed on peripheral blood. The V and J genes are TRBV19 and TRBJ1-5; D gene uncertain. The DNA for the CDR3 is TGTGCCAGTAGTATTAGAGGAGCCGGCCAGCCCCAGCATTTT. Encoded protein: CASSIRGAGQPQHF.